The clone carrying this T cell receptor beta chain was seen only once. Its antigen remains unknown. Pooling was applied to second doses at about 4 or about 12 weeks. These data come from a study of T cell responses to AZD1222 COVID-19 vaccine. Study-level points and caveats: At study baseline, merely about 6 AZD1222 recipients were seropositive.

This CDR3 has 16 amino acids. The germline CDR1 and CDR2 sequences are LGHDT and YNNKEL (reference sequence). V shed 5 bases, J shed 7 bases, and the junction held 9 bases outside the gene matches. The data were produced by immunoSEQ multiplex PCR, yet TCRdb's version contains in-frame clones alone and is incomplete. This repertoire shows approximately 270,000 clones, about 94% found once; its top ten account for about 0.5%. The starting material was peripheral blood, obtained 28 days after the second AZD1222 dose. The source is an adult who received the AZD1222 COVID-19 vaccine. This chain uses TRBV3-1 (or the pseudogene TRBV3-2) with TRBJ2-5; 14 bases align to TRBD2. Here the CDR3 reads CASSERLAGGPATQYF. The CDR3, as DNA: TGTGCCAGCAGCGAAAGACTAGCGGGGGGGCCGGCGACCCAGTACTTC.